The T cell receptor beta chain under discussion was sequenced for a study of T cells in Graves' hyperthyroidism and ophthalmopathy. As for the study in general: Peripheral blood was acquired at first diagnosis, ahead of any therapy whatsoever.

Concerning this clonotype itself: Its antigen is unknown.

Researchers amplified the TCR beta CDR3 regions from RNA transcripts. First-round RT-PCR targeting the TCR CDR3 was performed with the HTBI primer set. TCRdb re-called the multiplex PCR reads with MiXCR, one entry per CDR3 protein. The sample includes 540,000 or so distinct CDR3 sequences, 15% to 19% of them seen just once. Hyperthyroidism had been newly diagnosed in patients aged 18 to 65, and its duration was under 2 months. Extraction of PBMCs used under 13 ml of fresh peripheral blood. Study observations and caveats: The majority of expanded thyroid clonotypes above 0.001 also appeared in blood.

The V end was cut by 3 bases, the J end by 3 bases, with 12 bases between. CDR3 length: 14 amino acids. CDR1 MNHNS and CDR2 SASEGT come from the germline V gene. V and J are TRBV6-1 and TRBJ2-7; the D gene is possibly TRBD1 (6 bases). The sample was blood. This sequence originates from a woman younger than 45 with Graves' hyperthyroidism. In nucleotides, the CDR3 is TGTGCCAGCAGTGAGGGACACGGGCGCTACGAGCAGTACTTC. Translated, it gives CASSEGHGRYEQYF.